This TCR beta chain was found in a study of blood T cell repertoires in COVID-19. Turning to the study itself: Acute-phase and convalescent COVID-19 samples originated in the United States, Italy and Spain. From T cells, B-cell-depleted T cells, or PBMCs came the material, which was cDNA or gDNA.

Measured with immunoSEQ multiplex PCR; TCRdb has only the in-frame clones, and not every one. Of 140,000 to 150,000 clones in the sample, about four fifths were seen once. Trimming stripped 2 bases from V and 8 bases from J, with 13 bases between. Germline CDR1 KGHSH, CDR2 LQKENI. This CDR3 region has 15 residues. The sequence was collected from a human donor in a cohort sampled during active COVID-19. Sequencing was carried out using peripheral blood. The chain carries TRBV18 and TRBJ1-6, with no clear D. CDR3 residues: CASSPMRASDSPLHF. The CDR3 DNA reads as TGTGCCAGCTCACCAATGAGAGCCTCGGATTCACCCCTCCACTTT.